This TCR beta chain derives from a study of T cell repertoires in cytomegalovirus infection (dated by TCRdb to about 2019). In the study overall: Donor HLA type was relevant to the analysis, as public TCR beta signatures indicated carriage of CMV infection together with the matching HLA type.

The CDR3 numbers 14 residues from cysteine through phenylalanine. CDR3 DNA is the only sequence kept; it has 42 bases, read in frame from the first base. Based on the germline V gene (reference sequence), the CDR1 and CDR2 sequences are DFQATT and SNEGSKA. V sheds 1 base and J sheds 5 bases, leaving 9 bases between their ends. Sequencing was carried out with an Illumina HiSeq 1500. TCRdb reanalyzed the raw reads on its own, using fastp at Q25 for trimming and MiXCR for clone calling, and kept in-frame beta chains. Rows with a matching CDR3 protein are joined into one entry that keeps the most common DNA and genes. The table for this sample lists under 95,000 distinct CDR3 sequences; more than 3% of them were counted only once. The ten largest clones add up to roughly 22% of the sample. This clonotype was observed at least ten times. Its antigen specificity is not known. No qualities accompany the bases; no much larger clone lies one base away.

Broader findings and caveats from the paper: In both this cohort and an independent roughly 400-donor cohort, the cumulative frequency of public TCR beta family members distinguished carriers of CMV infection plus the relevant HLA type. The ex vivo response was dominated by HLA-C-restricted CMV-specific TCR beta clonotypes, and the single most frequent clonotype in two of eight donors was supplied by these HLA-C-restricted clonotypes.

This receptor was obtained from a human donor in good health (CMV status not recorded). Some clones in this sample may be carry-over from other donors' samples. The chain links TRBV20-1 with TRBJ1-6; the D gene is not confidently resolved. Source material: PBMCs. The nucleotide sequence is TGCAGTGCTAGAGCAGGCCGTGATAATTCACCCCTCCACTTT. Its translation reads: CSARAGRDNSPLHF.